Each of the 8 T cell receptor beta chains below was sequenced from the same sample in a study of T cell repertoires in cytomegalovirus infection. What these receptors recognize is not known. TCRdb passed the reads through MiXCR, listing each CDR3 protein once. The sample holds approximately 990,000 distinct CDR3 sequences, roughly 30% seen once. Sequenced material: cultured CD8+ T cells from PBMCs, taken from culture after CMV antigen stimulation. All receptors derive from a human donor in good health (CMV status not recorded). Some clones in this sample may be carry-over from other donors' samples.

This clonotype was detected many times. The chain is built from TRBV19 and TRBJ1-5, with D possibly being TRBD1 (6 bases). With 7 bases removed from V and 2 bases from J, the gap between germline ends came to 18 bases. Germline-derived CDR1 and CDR2 are LNHDA and SQIVND (reference sequence). This CDR3 contains 16 residues. DNA of the CDR3: TGTGCCAGTACGGGGGCTATGTCGTGGGGCAATCAGCCCCAGCATTTT. This sequence encodes CASTGAMSWGNQPQHF.

This clonotype has a handful of counts. The chain has TRBV20-1 and TRBJ2-1; 11 nucleotides match TRBD2. The germline gives CDR1 DFQATT, CDR2 SNEGSKA (reference sequence). This CDR3 is 15 amino acids long. With 2 bases clipped from V and 3 bases from J, the junction kept 3 bases outside the gene matches. CDR3 protein: CSARSTSGSYNEQFF. The CDR3 nucleotides are TGCAGTGCTAGAAGTACTAGCGGGAGCTACAATGAGCAGTTCTTC.

The genes are TRBV5-1 and TRBJ2-5; 8 nucleotides match TRBD1. V lost 3 bases, J lost 7 bases, and 5 bases stayed unmatched. Germline values: CDR1 SGHRS, CDR2 YFSETQ. The length of the CDR3 is 13 residues. CDR3 amino acids: CASSSQGAGTQYF. The CDR3 DNA follows: TGCGCCAGCAGCTCCCAGGGGGCTGGGACCCAGTACTTC.

About this clonotype itself: An end of the junction does not agree with germline; a read error may underlie this. J is TRBJ2-2 and V is TRBV7-9; TRBD2 is a possible D gene (5 bases). Germline V gene data show CDR1 as SEHNR and CDR2 as FQNEAQ (reference sequence). The CDR3 runs to 15 residues. The CDR3 nucleotides are TGTGCCAGCAGCCAGGTGGGGTCGAACACCGGGGAGCTGTATTTT. It yields the protein CASSQVGSNTGELYF.

This clonotype was seen more than once but under ten times. The chain uses TRBV29-1 and TRBJ1-4; possibly TRBD1 for D (6 bases). This CDR3 is 14 amino acids long. V dropped 5 bases and J dropped 2 bases, with 12 bases sitting between them. CDR1 and CDR2 (germline): SQVTM, ANQGSEA. The CDR3 is CSVLDGGTNEKLFF. CDR3 DNA sequence: TGCAGCGTTCTTGATGGGGGCACTAATGAAAAACTGTTTTTT.

This clonotype was found a few times. The V gene is TRBV12-3 or TRBV12-4, the J gene TRBJ2-3; 8 bases line up with TRBD2. The CDR3 has 16 residues. The V and J ends lost 6 bases and 4 bases, in that order; junction bases with no gene match: 12. CDR3 sequence: CASRRVREGFPDTQYF. The CDR3 DNA reads TGTGCCAGCAGAAGGGTACGGGAGGGGTTCCCAGATACGCAGTATTTT.

This clonotype was picked up a small number of times. The gene calls are TRBV20-1 and TRBJ1-1; a possible D gene is TRBD1 (5 bases). The V end lost 6 bases, the J end lost 0 bases, and 5 bases lay between the germline ends. CDR3 length: 11 residues. The germline V gene encodes CDR1 DFQATT and CDR2 SNEGSKA (reference sequence). The CDR3, as DNA: TGCAGTGCAGGGGTGAACACTGAAGCTTTCTTT. Residues: CSAGVNTEAFF.

This clonotype was detected a few times. The chain combines TRBV5-1 with TRBJ2-7, with D possibly being TRBD1 (6 bases). The CDR3 length is 15 residues. CDR1 is SGHRS, CDR2 YFSETQ, per germline. Trimming stripped 4 bases from V and 3 bases from J, with 17 bases between. DNA for the CDR3: TGCGCCAGCAGCCAGCGACAGGTGGGTCACTACGAGCAGTACTTC. This codes for CASSQRQVGHYEQYF.